This record looks at one T cell receptor (beta chain) sequence and its context. This specimen belongs to a study of blood T cell repertoires in COVID-19. Study-wide background: The study drew acute and convalescent COVID-19 samples from the United States, Italy and Spain. T cells, B-cell-depleted T cells, or PBMCs provided the cDNA or gDNA that served as material.

The method was immunoSEQ multiplex PCR; TCRdb's version includes in-frame clones alone and lacks a portion of them. This repertoire shows 150,000 to 200,000 clones, around 86% found once; its top ten account for 0.99%. V dropped 3 bases and J dropped 8 bases, with 14 bases sitting between them. The CDR3 has 13 amino acids. Germline V gene sequence: CDR1 DFQATT, CDR2 SNEGSKA (reference sequence). This sequence joins TRBV20-1 and TRBJ2-1; TRBD2 might be the D (7 bases). The sequenced sample was peripheral blood. This TCR was recovered from a man younger than 30 with acute or convalescent COVID-19. The CDR3 coding sequence is TGCAGTGCTAGTCGCGGGGGCGGGTATGAGCAGTTCTTC. Residues: CSASRGGGYEQFF.